The 5 T cell receptor beta chains given below trace back to one sample, sequenced in a study of shared clonotypes between healthy human individuals. Generated by immunoSEQ multiplex PCR, the TCRdb table keeps only in-frame clones and is missing some. The sample comprises hundreds of thousands of clones, around 96% of which are singletons, and approximately 0.062% rests with the top ten. The sample was naive CD4+ T cells sorted from blood. Sample subset: CD45RA+ positively selected. The receptors originated from a woman aged 30 to 39 in good health.

This clone has only one observation. The V gene is TRBV18, the J gene TRBJ2-7; TRBD1 matches at 10 bases. The CDR3 covers 15 residues. The V segment lost 3 bases and the J segment 5 bases; nucleotides outside the gene matches: 7. Germline CDR1 is KGHSH and CDR2 is LQKENI. CDR3 sequence: CASSPGGQGFHEQYF. CDR3 bases: TGTGCCAGCTCACCGGGGGGACAGGGGTTTCACGAGCAGTACTTC.

The chain is built from TRBV18 and TRBJ2-7, with D perhaps matching TRBD2 (6 bases). CDR1 KGHSH and CDR2 LQKENI come from the germline V gene. The V and J ends lost 5 bases and 6 bases respectively, with 11 bases between them. This CDR3 region has 12 residues. CDR3 in amino acids: CASSSEGGEQYF. The CDR3 nucleotides read TGTGCCAGCTCATCGGAGGGTGGCGAGCAGTACTTC.

The chain combines TRBV5-6 with TRBJ1-2; D unresolved. V dropped 3 bases and J dropped 5 bases, with 17 bases sitting between them. This CDR3 is built from 15 residues. Germline V gene lookup returns CDR1 SGHDT and CDR2 YYEEEE. The CDR3 DNA reads as TGTGCCAGCAGCTCAGTGCGGCGAGAGCCTTATGGCTACACCTTC. This sequence encodes CASSSVRREPYGYTF.

This clone was seen only once. One junction end does not reproduce the germline sequence, and a read error may be involved. This chain links TRBV7-8 with TRBJ2-1; D possibly corresponds to TRBD2 (5 bases). CDR3 length: 13 amino acids. The V gene's germline CDR1 is SGHVS and CDR2 FQNEAQ. CDR3 nucleotides: TGTGCCAGCAGCTTACGGGGATACAATGGGCAGTTCTTC. This gives the protein CASSLRGYNGQFF.

CDR3 residues: CASRSTKGGNQPQHF. The DNA of the CDR3 is TGTGCCAGTAGGTCGACGAAGGGGGGCAATCAGCCCCAGCATTTT. The V call is TRBV19, the J call TRBJ1-5; D possibly corresponds to TRBD1 (6 bases). The germline gives CDR1 LNHDA, CDR2 SQIVND (reference sequence). The V and J ends lost 6 bases and 2 bases respectively, with 14 bases between them. The CDR3 runs 15 residues. The whole variable domain, filled in from reference TRBV19 and TRBJ1-5, reads DGGITQSPKYLFRKEGQNVTLSCEQNLNHDAMYWYRQDPGQGLRLIYYSQIVNDFQKGDIAEGYSVSREKKESFPLTVTSAQKNPTAFYLCASRSTKGGNQPQHFGDGTRLSIL.